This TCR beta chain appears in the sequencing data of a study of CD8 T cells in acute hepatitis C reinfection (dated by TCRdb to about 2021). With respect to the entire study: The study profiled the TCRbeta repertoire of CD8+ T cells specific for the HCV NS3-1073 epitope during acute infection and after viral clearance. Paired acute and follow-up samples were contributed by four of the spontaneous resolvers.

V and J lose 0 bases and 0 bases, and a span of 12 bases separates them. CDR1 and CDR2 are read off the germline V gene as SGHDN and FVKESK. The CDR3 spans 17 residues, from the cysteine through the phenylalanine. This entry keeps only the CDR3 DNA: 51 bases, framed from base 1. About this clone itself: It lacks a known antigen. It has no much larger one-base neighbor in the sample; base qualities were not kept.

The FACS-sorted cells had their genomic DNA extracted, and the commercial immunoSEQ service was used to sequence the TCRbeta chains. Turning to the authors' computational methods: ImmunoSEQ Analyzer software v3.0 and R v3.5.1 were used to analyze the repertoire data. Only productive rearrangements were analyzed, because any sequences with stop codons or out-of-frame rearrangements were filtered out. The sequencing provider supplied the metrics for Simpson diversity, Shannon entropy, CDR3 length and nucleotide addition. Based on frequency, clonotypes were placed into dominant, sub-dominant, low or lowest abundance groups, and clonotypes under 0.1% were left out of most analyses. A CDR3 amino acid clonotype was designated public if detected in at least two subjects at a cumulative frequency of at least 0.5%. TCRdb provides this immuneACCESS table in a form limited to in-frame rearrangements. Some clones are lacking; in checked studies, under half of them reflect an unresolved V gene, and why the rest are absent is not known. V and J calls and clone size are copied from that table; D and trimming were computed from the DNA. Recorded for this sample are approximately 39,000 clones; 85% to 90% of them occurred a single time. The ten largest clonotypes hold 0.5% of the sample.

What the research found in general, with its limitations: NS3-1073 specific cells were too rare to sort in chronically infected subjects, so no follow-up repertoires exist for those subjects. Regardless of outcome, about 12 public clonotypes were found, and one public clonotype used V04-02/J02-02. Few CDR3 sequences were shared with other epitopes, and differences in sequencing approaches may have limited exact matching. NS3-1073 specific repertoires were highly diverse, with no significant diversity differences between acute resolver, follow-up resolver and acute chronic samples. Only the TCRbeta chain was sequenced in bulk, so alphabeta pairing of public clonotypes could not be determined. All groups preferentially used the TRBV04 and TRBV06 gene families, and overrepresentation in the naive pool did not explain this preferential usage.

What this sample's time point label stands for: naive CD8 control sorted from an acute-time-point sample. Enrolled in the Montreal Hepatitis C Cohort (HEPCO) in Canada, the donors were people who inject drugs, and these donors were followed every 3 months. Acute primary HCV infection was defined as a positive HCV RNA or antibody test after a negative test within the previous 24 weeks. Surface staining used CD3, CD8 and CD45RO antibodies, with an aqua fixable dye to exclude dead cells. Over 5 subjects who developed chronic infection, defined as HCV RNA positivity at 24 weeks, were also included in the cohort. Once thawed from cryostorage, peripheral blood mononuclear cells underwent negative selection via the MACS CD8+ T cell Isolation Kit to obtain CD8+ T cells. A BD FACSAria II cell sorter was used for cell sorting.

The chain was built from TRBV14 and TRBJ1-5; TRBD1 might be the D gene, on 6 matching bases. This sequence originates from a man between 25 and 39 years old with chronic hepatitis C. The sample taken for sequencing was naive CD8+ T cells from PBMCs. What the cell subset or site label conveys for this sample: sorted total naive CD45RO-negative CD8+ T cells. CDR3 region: CASSQDYRVGSNQPQHF. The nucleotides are TGTGCCAGCAGCCAAGATTACAGGGTGGGTAGCAATCAGCCCCAGCATTTT.